This TCR beta chain is drawn from a study of lymphopenia after photon versus proton radiotherapy. The protocol was immunoSEQ multiplex PCR, while the TCRdb copy is restricted to in-frame clones and leaves out a portion. This table holds roughly 58,000 clones, 87% found once. The count of this clone is one. CDR1 is MNHEY and CDR2 is SVGAGI in the germline V gene. Trimming cost V 4 bases and J 4 bases; bases outside gene matches: 6. This CDR3 comprises 16 residues. The source was peripheral blood, collected from a patient treated with proton-based radiotherapy. The TCR originated in a man aged 80 or over with esophageal cancer. V gene TRBV6-5 combines with J gene TRBJ2-2; 10 bases match TRBD1. CDR3 residues: CASSSSGTGATGELFF. The CDR3 nucleotides are TGTGCCAGCAGTTCATCTGGGACAGGGGCCACCGGGGAGCTGTTTTTT.